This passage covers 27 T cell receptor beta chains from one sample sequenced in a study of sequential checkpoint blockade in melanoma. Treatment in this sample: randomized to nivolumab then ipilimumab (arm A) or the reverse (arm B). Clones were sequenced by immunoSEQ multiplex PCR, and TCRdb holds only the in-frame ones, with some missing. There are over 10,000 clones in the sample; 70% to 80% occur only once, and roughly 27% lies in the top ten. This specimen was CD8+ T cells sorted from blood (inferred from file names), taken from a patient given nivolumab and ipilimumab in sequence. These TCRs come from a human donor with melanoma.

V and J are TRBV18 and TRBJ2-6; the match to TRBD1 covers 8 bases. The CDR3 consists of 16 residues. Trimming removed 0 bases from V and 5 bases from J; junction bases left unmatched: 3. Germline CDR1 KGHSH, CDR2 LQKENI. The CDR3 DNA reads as TGTGCCAGCTCACCACCGGACAGGGTGAGGGCCAACGTCCTGACTTTC. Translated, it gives CASSPPDRVRANVLTF.

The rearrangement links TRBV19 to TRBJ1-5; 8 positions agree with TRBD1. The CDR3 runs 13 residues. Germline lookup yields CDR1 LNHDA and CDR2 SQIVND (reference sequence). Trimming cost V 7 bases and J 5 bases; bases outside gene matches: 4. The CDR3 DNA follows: TGTGCCAGTACCCCGACAGGGGATCAGCCCCAGCATTTT. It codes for CASTPTGDQPQHF.

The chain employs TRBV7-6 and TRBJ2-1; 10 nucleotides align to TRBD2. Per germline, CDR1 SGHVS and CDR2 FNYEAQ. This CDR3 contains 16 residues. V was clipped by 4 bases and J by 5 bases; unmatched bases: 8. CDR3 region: CASSSKAGGPNNEQFF. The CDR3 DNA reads TGTGCCAGCAGCTCCAAAGCGGGGGGGCCGAACAATGAGCAGTTCTTC.

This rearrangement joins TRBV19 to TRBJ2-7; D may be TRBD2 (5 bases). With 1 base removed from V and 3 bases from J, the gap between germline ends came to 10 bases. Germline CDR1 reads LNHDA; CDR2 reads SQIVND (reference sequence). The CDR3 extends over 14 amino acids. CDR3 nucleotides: TGTGCCAGTAGTATAGGTTCGGGGAACTACGAGCAGTACTTC. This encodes CASSIGSGNYEQYF.

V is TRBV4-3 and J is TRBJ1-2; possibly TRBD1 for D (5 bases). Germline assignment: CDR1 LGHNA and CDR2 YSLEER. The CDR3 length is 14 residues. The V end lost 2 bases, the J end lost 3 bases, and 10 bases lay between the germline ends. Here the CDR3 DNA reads TGCGCCAGCAGCCAATCGGGCAGGGACTATGGCTACACCTTC. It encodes CASSQSGRDYGYTF.

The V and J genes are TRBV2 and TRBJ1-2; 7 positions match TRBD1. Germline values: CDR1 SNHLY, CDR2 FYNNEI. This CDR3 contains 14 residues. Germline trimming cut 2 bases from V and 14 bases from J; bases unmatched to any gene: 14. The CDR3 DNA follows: TGTGCCAGCAGTGAAATACCGGGACAGTTCCTCCAAACCTTC. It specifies CASSEIPGQFLQTF.

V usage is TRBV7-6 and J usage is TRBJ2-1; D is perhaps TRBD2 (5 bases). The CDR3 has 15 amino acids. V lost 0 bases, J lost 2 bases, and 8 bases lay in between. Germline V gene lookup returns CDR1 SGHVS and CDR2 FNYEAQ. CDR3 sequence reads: CASSLAGEAYNEQFF. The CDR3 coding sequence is TGTGCCAGCAGCTTAGCGGGAGAGGCCTACAATGAGCAGTTCTTC.

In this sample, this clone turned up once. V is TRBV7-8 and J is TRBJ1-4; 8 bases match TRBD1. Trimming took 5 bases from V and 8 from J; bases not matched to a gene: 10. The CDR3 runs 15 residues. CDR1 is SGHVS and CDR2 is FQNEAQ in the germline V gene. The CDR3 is CASSGWTGSGEKLFF. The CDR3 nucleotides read TGTGCCAGCAGCGGGTGGACAGGGAGTGGGGAAAAACTGTTTTTT.

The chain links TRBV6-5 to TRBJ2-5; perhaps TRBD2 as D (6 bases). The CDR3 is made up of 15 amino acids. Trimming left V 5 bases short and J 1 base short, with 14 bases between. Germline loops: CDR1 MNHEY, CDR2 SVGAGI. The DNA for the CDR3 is TGTGCCAGCAGTGGGGACTCGAGGCCCCAAGAGACCCAGTACTTC. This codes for CASSGDSRPQETQYF.

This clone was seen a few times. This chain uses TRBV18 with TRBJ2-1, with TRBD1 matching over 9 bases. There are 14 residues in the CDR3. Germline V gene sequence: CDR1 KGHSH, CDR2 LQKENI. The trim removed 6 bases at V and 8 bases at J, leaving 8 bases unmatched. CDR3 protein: CASSGQGLAYEQFF. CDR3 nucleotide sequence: TGTGCCAGCTCCGGACAGGGGCTAGCCTATGAGCAGTTCTTC.

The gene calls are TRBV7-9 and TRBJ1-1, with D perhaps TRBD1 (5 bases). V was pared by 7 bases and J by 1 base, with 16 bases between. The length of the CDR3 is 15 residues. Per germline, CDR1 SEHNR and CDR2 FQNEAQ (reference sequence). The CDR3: CASTLERGSNTEAFF. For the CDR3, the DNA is TGTGCCAGCACCCTAGAGCGGGGGTCGAACACTGAAGCTTTCTTT.

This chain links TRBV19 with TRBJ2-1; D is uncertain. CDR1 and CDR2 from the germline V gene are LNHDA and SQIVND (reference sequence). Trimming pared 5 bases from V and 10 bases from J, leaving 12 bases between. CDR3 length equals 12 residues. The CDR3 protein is CASSDFGVEQFF. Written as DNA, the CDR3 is TGTGCCAGTAGTGATTTCGGTGTCGAGCAGTTCTTC.

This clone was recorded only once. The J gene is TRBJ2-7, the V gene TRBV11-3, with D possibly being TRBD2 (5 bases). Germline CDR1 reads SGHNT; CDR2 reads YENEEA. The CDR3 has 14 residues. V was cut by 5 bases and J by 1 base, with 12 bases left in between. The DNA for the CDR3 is TGTGCCAGCAGCCCCGGACTGGAATCCTACGAGCAGTACTTC. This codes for CASSPGLESYEQYF.

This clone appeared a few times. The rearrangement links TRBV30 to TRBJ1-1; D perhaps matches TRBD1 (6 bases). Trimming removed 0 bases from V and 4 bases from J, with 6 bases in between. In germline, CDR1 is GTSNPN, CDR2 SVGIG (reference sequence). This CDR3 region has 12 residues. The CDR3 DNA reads TGTGCCTGGAGTGTAGGGGGCACTGAAGCTTTCTTT. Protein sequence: CAWSVGGTEAFF.

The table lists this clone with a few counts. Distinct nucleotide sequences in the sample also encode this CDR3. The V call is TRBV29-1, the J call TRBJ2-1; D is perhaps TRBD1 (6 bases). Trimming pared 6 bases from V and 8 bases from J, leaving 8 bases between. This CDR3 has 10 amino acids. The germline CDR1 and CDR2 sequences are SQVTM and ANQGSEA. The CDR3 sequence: CSVGGYEQFF. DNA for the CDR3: TGCAGCGTAGGGGGATATGAGCAGTTCTTC.

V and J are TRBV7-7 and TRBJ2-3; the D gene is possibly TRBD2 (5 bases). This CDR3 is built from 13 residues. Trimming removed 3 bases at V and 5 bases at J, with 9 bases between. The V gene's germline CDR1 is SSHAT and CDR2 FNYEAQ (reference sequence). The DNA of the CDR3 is TGTGCCAGCAGCTTGAACGGGAAAGATACGCAGTATTTT. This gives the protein CASSLNGKDTQYF.

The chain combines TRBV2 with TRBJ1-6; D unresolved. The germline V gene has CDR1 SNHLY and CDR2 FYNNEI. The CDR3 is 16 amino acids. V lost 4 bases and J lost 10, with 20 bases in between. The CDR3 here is CASSGSVGGSWSPLHF. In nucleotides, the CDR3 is TGTGCCAGCAGTGGGTCTGTAGGAGGATCGTGGTCACCCCTCCACTTT.

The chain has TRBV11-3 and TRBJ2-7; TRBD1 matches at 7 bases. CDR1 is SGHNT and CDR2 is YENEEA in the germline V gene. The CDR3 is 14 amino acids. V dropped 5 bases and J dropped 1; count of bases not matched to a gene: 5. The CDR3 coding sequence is TGTGCCAGCAGCGCAAGGGACAGATCCTACGAGCAGTACTTC. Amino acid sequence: CASSARDRSYEQYF.

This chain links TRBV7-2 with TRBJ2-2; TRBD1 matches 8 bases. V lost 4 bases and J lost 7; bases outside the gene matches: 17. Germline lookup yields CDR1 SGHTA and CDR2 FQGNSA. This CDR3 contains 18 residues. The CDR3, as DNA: TGTGCCAGCAGCTCCCTCCCTCGACAGGGGTTATCCCTCGGGGAGCTGTTTTTT. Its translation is CASSSLPRQGLSLGELFF. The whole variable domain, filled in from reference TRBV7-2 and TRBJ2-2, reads GAGVSQSPSNKVTEKGKDVELRCDPISGHTALYWYRQSLGQGLEFLIYFQGNSAPDKSGLPSDRFSAERTGGSVSTLTIQRTQQEDSAVYLCASSSLPRQGLSLGELFFGEGSRLTVL.

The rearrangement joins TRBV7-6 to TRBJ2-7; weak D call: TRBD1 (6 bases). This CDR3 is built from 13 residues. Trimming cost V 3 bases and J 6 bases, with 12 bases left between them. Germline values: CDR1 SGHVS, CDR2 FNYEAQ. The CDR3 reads CASSLTAGAEQYF. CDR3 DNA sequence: TGTGCCAGCAGCTTGACGGCAGGGGCCGAGCAGTACTTC. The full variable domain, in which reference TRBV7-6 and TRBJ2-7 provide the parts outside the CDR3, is GAGVSQSPRYKVTKRGQDVALRCDPISGHVSLYWYRQALGQGPEFLTYFNYEAQQDKSGLPNDRFSAERPEGSISTLTIQRTEQRDSAMYRCASSLTAGAEQYFGPGTRLTVT.

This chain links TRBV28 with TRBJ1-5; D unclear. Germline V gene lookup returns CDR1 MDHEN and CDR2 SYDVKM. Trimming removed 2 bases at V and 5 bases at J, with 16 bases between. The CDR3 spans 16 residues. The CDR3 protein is CASSLERANRDQPQHF. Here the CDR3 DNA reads TGTGCCAGCAGTTTAGAGCGGGCGAATAGGGATCAGCCCCAGCATTTT.

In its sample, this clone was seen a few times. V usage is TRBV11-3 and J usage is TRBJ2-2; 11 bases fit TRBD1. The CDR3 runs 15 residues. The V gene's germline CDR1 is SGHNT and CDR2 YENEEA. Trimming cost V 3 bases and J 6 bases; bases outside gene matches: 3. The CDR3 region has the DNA TGTGCCAGCAGCTTTGGACAGGGGGCATCCGGGGAGCTGTTTTTT. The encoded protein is CASSFGQGASGELFF.

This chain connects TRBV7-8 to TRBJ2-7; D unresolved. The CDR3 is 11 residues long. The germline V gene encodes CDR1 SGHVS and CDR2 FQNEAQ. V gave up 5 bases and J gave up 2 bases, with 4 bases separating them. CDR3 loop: CASSPAYEQYF. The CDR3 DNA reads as TGTGCCAGCAGCCCCGCCTACGAGCAGTACTTC.

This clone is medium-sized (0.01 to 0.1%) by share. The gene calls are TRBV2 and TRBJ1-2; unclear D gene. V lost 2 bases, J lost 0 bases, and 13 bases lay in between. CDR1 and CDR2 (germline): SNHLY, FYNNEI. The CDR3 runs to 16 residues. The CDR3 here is CASSEKEYASNYGYTF. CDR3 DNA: TGTGCCAGCAGTGAAAAAGAGTATGCGTCTAACTATGGCTACACCTTC. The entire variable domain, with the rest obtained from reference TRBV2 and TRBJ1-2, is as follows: EPEVTQTPSHQVTQMGQEVILRCVPISNHLYFYWYRQILGQKVEFLVSFYNNEISEKSEIFDDQFSVERPDGSNFTLKIRSTKLEDSAMYFCASSEKEYASNYGYTFGSGTRLTVV.

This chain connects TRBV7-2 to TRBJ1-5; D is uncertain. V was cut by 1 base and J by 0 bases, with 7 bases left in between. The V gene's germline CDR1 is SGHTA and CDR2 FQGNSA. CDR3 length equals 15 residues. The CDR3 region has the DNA TGTGCCAGCAGCTTAGGGCAGGCTAGCAATCAGCCCCAGCATTTT. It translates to CASSLGQASNQPQHF.

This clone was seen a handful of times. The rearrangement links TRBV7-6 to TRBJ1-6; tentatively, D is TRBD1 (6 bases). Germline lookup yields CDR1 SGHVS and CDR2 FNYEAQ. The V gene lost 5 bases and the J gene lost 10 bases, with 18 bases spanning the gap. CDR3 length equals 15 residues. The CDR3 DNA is TGTGCCAGCAGCGCCCGCTCACAGGGCTCCTCACCCCTCCACTTT. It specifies CASSARSQGSSPLHF.

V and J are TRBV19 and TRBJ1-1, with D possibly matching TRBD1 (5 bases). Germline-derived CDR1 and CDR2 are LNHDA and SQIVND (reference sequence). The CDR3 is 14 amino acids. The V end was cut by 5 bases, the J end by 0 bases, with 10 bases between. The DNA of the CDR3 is TGTGCCAGTAGTTTCGGACAAGTGAACACTGAAGCTTTCTTT. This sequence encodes CASSFGQVNTEAFF.